This TCR beta chain was observed in a study of long-term antiretroviral therapy in people with HIV. At survey level, the immunoSEQ assay was run in its v3.0 version. The repertoire was sequenced with immunoSEQ multiplex PCR; TCRdb's copy has only in-frame clones and lacks some. The repertoire includes around 26,000 clones, over 70% of them detected once, and 5.5% to 6% sits in the top ten. Germline-derived CDR1 and CDR2 are SEHNR and FQNEAQ (reference sequence). V lost 5 bases and J 8 bases, leaving 9 bases between the germline ends. CDR3 length: 12 residues. The specimen comprised unsorted PBMCs, sampled 1.1 years before starting antiretroviral therapy. The rearrangement joins TRBV7-9 to TRBJ1-4; D not certain. This sequence originates from a woman younger than 45 with HIV. The CDR3 coding sequence is TGTGCCAGCAGCCCAACCCCAGAAAAACTGTTTTTT. Translating gives CASSPTPEKLFF.